This T cell receptor beta chain was captured in a study of graft-versus-host responses after intestinal transplantation. Study as a whole: Each patient got anti-thymocyte globulin induction, then tacrolimus and steroids for roughly 3 years. Notes on the study in general: High graft-versus-host to host-versus-graft clonal ratios were seen in allografts of patients with graft-donor T cell macrochimerism. The study associated peak circulating GvH clone levels with early post-transplant HvG declines. GvH clones appeared in recipient marrow, some first in ileum or blood.

Worth noting for this clone: Its antigen remains unknown.

Some clones are missing from TCRdb's copy, which holds only in-frame ones; the method was immunoSEQ multiplex PCR. The data hold approximately 28,000 clones, with around 90% observed a single time. From germline, CDR1 is SNHLY and CDR2 FYNNEI. The CDR3 has 14 amino acids. The V gene lost 6 bases and the J gene lost 0 bases, with 9 bases spanning the gap. This clonotype was obtained from a human patient who received an intestinal transplant, so some T cells may come from the graft donor. Specimen: PBMCs, collected around 62 weeks after intestinal transplantation. The chain links TRBV2 to TRBJ1-3; no clear D gene. CDR3 sequence (DNA): TGTGCCAGCAGGACGGACCTCTCTGGAAACACCATATATTTT. It translates to CASRTDLSGNTIYF. The full variable domain, its missing parts supplied by reference TRBV2 and TRBJ1-3, is EPEVTQTPSHQVTQMGQEVILRCVPISNHLYFYWYRQILGQKVEFLVSFYNNEISEKSEIFDDQFSVERPDGSNFTLKIRSTKLEDSAMYFCASRTDLSGNTIYFGEGSWLTVV.